This TCR beta chain was sequenced in a study of shared clonotypes between healthy human individuals. This clone was seen only a few times. Profiling relied on immunoSEQ multiplex PCR, and the TCRdb table lists in-frame clones only, not all of them. The sample includes 700,000 or so clones, 72% of them seen just once. There are 14 residues in the CDR3. V was clipped by 4 bases and J by 4 bases, with 11 bases between them. Germline V gives CDR1 LNHNV, CDR2 YYDKDF (reference sequence). The receptor was derived from a woman aged 25-40 years in good health. Material for sequencing was memory CD4+ T cells sorted from blood. The subset here: CD45RA-negative fraction. The chain joins TRBV15 to TRBJ2-4; no definite D call. For the CDR3, the DNA is TGTGCCACCAGCACCAGTAGAGTTAAAAACATTCAGTACTTC. Protein: CATSTSRVKNIQYF.